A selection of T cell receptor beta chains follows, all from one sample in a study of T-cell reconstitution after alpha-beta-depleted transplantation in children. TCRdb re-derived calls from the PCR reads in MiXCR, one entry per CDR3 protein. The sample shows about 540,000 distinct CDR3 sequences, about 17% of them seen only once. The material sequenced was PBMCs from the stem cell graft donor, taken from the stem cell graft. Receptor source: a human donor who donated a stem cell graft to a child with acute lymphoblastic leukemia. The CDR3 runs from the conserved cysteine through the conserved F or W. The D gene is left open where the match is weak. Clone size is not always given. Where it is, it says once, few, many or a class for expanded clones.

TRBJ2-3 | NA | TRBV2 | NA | TGTGCCAGCATTCGGGGTTGGGGACGAGACGTGGTAACGCAGTATTTT | CASIRGWGRDVVTQYF
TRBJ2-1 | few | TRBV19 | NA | TGTGCCAGTAGTCAGATTGGACTTCTATACAATGAGCAGTTCTTC | CASSQIGLLYNEQFF
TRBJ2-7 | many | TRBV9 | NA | TGTGCCAGCAGCGTTGGGGGGCCCTACGAGCAGTACTTC | CASSVGGPYEQYF
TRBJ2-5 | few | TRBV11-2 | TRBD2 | TGTGCCAGCAGCGCCACTAGCGGGAGGGTGGGGACCCAGTACTTC | CASSATSGRVGTQYF
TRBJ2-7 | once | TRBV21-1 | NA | TGTGCCAGCAGCAACCAACGACCGGAACTAGCGGGAGGACGCCCCGAGCAGTACTTC | CASSNQRPELAGGRPEQYF
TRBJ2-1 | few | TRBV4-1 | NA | TGCGCCAGCAGCCAAGGCCGAGTAACTTGGCCAGTCCCGCAATACGAGCAGTTCTTC | CASSQGRVTWPVPQYEQFF
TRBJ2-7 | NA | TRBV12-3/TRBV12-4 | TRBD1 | TGTGCCATCGCCCGGGGACAGGGCTACGAGCAGTACTTC | CAIARGQGYEQYF
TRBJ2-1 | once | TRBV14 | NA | TGTGCCAGCAGCCAAGGGTCGGGAAGCTCCTACAATGAGCAGTTCTTC | CASSQGSGSSYNEQFF
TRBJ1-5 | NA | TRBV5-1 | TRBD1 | TGCGCCAGCAGCTTGTGGGACAGTAGCAATCAGCCCCAGCATTTT | CASSLWDSSNQPQHF
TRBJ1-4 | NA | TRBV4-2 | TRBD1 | TGTGCCAGCAGCCACCGACGACAGGGTAATGAAAAACTGTTTTTT | CASSHRRQGNEKLFF
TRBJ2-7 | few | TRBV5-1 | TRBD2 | TGCGCCAGCAGCCGGGGACTAGTCGACGAGCAGTACTTC | CASSRGLVDEQYF
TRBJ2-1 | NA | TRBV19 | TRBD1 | TGTGCCAGTATAGGCCAGGGGGCCTACAATGAGCAGTTCTTC | CASIGQGAYNEQFF
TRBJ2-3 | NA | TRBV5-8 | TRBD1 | TGTGCCAGCAGCTGGGGACAGGGGAAATCAGATACGCAGTATTTT | CASSWGQGKSDTQYF
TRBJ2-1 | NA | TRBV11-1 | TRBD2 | TGTGCCAGCAGCTCGGGACTAGCGGGAGGGATCCCGATTATTTCCTACAATGAGCAGTTCTTC | CASSSGLAGGIPIISYNEQFF
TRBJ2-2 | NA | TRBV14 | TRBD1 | TGTGCCAGCAGGTCCTGGACAGGCGGAAACGGGGAGCTGTTTTTT | CASRSWTGGNGELFF
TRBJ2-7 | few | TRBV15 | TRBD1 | TGTGCCACCAGCAGAGACCCGGGACAGGACTACGAGCAGTACTTC | CATSRDPGQDYEQYF
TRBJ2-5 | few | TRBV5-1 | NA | TGCGCCAGCAGCCCACTACAGAACCAAGAGACCCAGTACTTC | CASSPLQNQETQYF